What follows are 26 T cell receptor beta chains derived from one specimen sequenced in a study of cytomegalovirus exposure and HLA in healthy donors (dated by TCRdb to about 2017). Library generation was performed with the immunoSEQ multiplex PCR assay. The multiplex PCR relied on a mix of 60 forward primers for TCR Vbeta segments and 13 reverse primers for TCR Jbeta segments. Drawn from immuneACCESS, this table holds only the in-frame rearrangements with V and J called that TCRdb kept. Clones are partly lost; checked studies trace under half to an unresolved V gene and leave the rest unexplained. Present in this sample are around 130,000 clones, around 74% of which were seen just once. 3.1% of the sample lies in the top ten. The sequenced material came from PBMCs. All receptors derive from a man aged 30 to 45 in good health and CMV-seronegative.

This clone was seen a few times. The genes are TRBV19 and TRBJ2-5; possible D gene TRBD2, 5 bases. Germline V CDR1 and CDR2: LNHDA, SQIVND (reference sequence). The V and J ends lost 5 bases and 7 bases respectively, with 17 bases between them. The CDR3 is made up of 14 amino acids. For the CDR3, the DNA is TGTGCCAGTAGTGCGAATGGGCGGGTAGGGACCCAGTACTTC. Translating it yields CASSANGRVGTQYF.

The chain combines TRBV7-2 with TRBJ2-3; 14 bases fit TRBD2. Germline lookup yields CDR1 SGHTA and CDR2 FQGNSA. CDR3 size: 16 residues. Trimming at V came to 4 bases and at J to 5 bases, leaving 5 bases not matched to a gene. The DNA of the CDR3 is TGTGCCAGCAGCTACCATGGACTAGCGGGGGGAGATACGCAGTATTTT. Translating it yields CASSYHGLAGGDTQYF.

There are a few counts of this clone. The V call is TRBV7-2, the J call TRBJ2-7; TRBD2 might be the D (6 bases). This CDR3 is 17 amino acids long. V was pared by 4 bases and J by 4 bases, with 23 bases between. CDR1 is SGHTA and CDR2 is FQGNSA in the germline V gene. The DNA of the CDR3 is TGTGCCAGCAGCTCTATCCATTCCGACGGGGGATGGTACGAGCAGTACTTC. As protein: CASSSIHSDGGWYEQYF.

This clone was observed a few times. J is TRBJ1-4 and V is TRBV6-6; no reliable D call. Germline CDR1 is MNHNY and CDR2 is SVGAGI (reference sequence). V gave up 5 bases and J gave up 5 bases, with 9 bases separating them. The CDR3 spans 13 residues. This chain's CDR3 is CASSTRVNEKLFF. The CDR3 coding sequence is TGTGCCAGCAGTACGAGGGTCAATGAAAAACTGTTTTTT.

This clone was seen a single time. CDR3 protein: CASKTGTSGANVLTF. In nucleotides, the CDR3 is TGTGCCAGTAAGACAGGTACATCTGGGGCCAACGTCCTGACTTTC. The V gene is TRBV6-1, the J gene TRBJ2-6; the D gene is possibly TRBD1 (6 bases). V lost 9 bases and J lost 1, with 13 bases in between. The germline V gene has CDR1 MNHNS and CDR2 SASEGT. The CDR3 sequence is 15 residues long.

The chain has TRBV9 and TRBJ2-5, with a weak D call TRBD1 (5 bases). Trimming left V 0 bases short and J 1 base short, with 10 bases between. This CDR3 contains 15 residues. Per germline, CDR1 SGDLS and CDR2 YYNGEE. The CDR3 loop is CASSVAPTVQETQYF. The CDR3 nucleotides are TGTGCCAGCAGCGTAGCTCCGACAGTCCAAGAGACCCAGTACTTC.

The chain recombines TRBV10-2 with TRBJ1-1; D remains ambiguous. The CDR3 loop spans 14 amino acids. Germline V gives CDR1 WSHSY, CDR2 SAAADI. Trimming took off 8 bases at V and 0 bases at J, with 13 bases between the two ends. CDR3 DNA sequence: TGCGCCAGCTATGAGTGGGCACTGAACACTGAAGCTTTCTTT. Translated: CASYEWALNTEAFF.

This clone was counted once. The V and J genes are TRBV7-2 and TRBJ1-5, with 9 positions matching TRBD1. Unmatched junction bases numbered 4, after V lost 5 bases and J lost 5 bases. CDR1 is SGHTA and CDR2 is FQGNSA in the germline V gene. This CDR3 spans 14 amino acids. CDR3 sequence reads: CASSPDRGYQPQHF. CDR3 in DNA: TGTGCCAGCAGCCCGGACAGGGGCTATCAGCCCCAGCATTTT.

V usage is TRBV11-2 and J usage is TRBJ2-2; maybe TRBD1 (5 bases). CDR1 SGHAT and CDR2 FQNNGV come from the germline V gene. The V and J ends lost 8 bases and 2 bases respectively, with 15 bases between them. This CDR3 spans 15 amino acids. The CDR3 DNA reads TGTGCCAGCCCCGGACACCTACGTAACACCGGGGAGCTGTTTTTT. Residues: CASPGHLRNTGELFF.

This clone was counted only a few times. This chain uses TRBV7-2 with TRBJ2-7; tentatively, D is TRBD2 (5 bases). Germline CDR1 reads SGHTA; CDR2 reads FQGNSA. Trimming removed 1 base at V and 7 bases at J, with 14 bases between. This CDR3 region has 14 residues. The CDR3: CASSLVEGNREQYF. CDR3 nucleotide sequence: TGTGCCAGCAGCTTAGTAGAGGGAAATCGGGAGCAGTACTTC.

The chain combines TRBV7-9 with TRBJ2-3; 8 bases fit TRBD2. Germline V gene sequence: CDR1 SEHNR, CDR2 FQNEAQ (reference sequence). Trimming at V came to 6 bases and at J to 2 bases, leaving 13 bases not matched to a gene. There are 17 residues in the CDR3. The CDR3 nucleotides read TGTGCCAGCAGTTACCCGCTGGCGGGGGGCTTCACAGATACGCAGTATTTT. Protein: CASSYPLAGGFTDTQYF.

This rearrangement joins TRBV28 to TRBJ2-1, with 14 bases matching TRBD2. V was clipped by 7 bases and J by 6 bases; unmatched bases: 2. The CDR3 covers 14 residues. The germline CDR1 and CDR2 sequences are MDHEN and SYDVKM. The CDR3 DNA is TGTGCCAGCACCGGACTAGCGGGGGGCAATGAGCAGTTCTTC. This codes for CASTGLAGGNEQFF. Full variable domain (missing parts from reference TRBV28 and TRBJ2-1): DVKVTQSSRYLVKRTGEKVFLECVQDMDHENMFWYRQDPGLGLRLIYFSYDVKMKEKGDIPEGYSVSREKKERFSLILESASTNQTSMYLCASTGLAGGNEQFFGPGTRLTVL.

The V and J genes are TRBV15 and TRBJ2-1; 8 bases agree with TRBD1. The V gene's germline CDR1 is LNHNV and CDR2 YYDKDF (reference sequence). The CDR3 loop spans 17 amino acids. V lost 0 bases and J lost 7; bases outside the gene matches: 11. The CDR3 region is CATSRDPPDRGWNEQFF. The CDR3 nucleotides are TGTGCCACCAGCAGAGATCCCCCAGACAGGGGCTGGAATGAGCAGTTCTTC.

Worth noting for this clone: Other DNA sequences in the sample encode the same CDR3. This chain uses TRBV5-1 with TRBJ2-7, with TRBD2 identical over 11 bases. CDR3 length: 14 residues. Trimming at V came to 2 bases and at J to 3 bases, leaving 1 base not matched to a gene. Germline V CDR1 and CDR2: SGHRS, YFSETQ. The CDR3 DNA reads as TGCGCCAGCAGCTTAACTAGCGGGAGCTACGAGCAGTACTTC. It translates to CASSLTSGSYEQYF.

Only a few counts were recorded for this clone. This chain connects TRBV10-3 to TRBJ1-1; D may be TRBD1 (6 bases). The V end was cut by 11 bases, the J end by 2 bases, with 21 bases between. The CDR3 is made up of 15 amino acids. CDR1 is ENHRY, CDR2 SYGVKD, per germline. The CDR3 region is CASGGGGHPNTEAFF. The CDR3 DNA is TGTGCCTCGGGTGGGGGGGGACACCCTAACACTGAAGCTTTCTTT.

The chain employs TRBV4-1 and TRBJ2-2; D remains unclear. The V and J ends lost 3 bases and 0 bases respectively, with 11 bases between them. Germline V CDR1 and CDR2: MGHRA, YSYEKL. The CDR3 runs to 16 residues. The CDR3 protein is CASSQTYGANTGELFF. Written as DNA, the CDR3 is TGCGCCAGCAGCCAGACGTACGGAGCGAACACCGGGGAGCTGTTTTTT.

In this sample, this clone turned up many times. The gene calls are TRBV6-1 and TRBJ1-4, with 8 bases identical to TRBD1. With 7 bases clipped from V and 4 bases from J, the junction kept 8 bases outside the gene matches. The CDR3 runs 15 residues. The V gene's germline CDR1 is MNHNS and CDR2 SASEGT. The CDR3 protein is CASIDTGGINEKLFF. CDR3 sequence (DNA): TGTGCCAGCATCGATACAGGGGGGATTAATGAAAAACTGTTTTTT.

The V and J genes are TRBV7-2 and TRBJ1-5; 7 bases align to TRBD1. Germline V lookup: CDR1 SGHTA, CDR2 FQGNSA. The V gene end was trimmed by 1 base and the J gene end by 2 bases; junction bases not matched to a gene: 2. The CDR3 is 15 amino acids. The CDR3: CASSLEGAGNQPQHF. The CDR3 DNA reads TGTGCCAGCAGCTTAGAGGGGGCTGGCAATCAGCCCCAGCATTTT.

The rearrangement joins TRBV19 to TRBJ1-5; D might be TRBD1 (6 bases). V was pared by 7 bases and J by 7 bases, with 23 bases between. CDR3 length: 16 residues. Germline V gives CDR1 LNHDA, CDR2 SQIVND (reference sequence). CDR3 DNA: TGTGCCAGTACCATCAACCCACAGGGACCGGGCCAGCCCCAGCATTTT. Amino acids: CASTINPQGPGQPQHF.

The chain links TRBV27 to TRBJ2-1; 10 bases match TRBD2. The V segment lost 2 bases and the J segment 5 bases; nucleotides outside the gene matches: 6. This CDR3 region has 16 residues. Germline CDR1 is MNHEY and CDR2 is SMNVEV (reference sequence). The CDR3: CASSLIYTSGDNEQFF. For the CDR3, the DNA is TGTGCCAGCAGTTTAATCTATACTAGCGGGGACAATGAGCAGTTCTTC.

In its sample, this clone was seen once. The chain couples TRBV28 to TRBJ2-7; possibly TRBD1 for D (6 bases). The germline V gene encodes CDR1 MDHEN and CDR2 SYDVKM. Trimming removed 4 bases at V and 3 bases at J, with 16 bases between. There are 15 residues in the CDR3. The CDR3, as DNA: TGTGCCAGCAGTTCCCCCCGGGACACACACTACGAGCAGTACTTC. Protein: CASSSPRDTHYEQYF.

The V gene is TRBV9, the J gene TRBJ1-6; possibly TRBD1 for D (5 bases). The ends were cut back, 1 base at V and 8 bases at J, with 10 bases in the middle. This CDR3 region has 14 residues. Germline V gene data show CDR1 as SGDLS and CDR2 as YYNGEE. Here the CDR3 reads CASSVSRGDSPLHF. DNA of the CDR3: TGTGCCAGCAGCGTATCAAGGGGTGATTCACCCCTCCACTTT.

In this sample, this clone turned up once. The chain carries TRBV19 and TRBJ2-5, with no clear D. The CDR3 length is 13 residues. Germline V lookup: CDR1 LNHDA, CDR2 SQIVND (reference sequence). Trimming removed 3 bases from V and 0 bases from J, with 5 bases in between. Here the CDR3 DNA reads TGTGCCAGTAGTATGGCCCACCAAGAGACCCAGTACTTC. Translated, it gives CASSMAHQETQYF. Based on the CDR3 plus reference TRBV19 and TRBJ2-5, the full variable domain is DGGITQSPKYLFRKEGQNVTLSCEQNLNHDAMYWYRQDPGQGLRLIYYSQIVNDFQKGDIAEGYSVSREKKESFPLTVTSAQKNPTAFYLCASSMAHQETQYFGPGTRLLVL.

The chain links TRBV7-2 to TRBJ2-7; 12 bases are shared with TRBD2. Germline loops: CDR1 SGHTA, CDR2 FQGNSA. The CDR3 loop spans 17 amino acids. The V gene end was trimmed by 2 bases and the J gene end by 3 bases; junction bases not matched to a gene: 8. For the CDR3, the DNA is TGTGCCAGCAGCTTAAAACCTACGACTAGCGGGAGCTACGAGCAGTACTTC. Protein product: CASSLKPTTSGSYEQYF.

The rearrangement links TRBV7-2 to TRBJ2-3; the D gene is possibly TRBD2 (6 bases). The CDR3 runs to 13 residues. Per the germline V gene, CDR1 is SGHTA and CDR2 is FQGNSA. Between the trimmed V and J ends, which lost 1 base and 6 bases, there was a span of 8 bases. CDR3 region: CASSLGSGDTQYF. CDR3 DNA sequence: TGTGCCAGCAGCTTAGGAAGCGGGGATACGCAGTATTTT.

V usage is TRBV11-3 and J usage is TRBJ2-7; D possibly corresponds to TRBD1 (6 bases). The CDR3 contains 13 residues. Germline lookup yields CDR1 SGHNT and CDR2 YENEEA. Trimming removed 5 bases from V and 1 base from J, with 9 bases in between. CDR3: CASSTRGSYEQYF. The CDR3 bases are TGTGCCAGCAGCACGAGGGGGTCCTACGAGCAGTACTTC. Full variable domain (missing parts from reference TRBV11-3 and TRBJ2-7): EAGVVQSPRYKIIEKKQPVAFWCNPISGHNTLYWYLQNLGQGPELLIRYENEEAVDDSQLPKDRFSAERLKGVDSTLKIQPAELGDSAVYLCASSTRGSYEQYFGPGTRLTVT.